This is a list of T cell receptor beta chains from one sample in a study of T-cell memory formation after mild COVID-19. MiXCR, applied by TCRdb to the 5' RACE reads, yields one record per CDR3 protein. The sample yields about 360,000 distinct CDR3 sequences, approximately 15% seen once. The specimen sequenced was PBMCs or a T cell subset sorted from them (not recorded which). These receptors were collected from a man younger than 30 who had mild COVID-19 (a few samples of this study predate the infection). Cell type and time point are not known. The CDR3 runs from the conserved cysteine through the conserved F or W. D genes are given only for firm matches. The size of a clone is reported for some rows only, either as once, few or many, or as a class for expanded clones.

clone_size,j_call,v_call,d_call,cdr3_nt,cdr3_aa
NA,TRBJ2-1,TRBV7-9,NA,TGTGCCAGCAGTTTTGAGATTGGTGAGCAGTTCTTC,CASSFEIGEQFF
few,TRBJ2-1,TRBV9,TRBD1,TGTGCCAGCAGCGTAGTGGCAGGGGGCAACAATGAGCAGTTCTTC,CASSVVAGGNNEQFF
NA,TRBJ2-5,TRBV18,TRBD1,TGTGCCAGCTCACCGGGGACAGAGAAAGAGACCCAGTACTTC,CASSPGTEKETQYF
NA,TRBJ1-2,TRBV7-2,NA,TGTGCCAGCAGCCCCCCCTTCACCTTC,CASSPPFTF
many,TRBJ2-3,TRBV3-1,NA,TGTGCCAGCAGCCCGGGGGCCATCGGAAGTGATACGCAGTATTTT,CASSPGAIGSDTQYF
NA,TRBJ2-6,TRBV18,NA,TGTGCCAGCTCACCCCGACACTTAAGCTCTGGGGCCAACGTCCTGACTTTC,CASSPRHLSSGANVLTF
NA,TRBJ2-1,TRBV6-1,TRBD2,TGTGCCAGCAGTGAAAAGACTAGCGGGGGAAATGAGCAGTTCTTC,CASSEKTSGGNEQFF
NA,TRBJ2-5,TRBV29-1,NA,TGCAGCGTTGAACAGGGGTGGGGAGAGACCCAGTACTTC,CSVEQGWGETQYF
NA,TRBJ1-4,TRBV27,TRBD1,TGTGCCACGGCCCGGGACAGATCTAATGAAAAACTGTTTTTT,CATARDRSNEKLFF
once,TRBJ2-6,TRBV5-4,NA,TGTGCCAGCCAGAGCGGGCGGGCGCGATCTGGGGCCAACGTCCTGACTTTC,CASQSGRARSGANVLTF
few,TRBJ2-5,TRBV7-2,NA,TGTGCCAGCAGCTTAGGGAACTCACAAGAGACCCAGTACTTC,CASSLGNSQETQYF
NA,TRBJ2-7,TRBV29-1,NA,TGCAGCGTCGGCGAGGGATTTTCCTACGAGCAGTACTTC,CSVGEGFSYEQYF
NA,TRBJ2-1,TRBV24-1,NA,TGTGCCACCAGTGATAGTGACGGAGCCTCCTACAATGAGCAGTTCTTC,CATSDSDGASYNEQFF
many,TRBJ1-2,TRBV6-5,NA,TGTGCCAGCAGTCGTGGGGCAGACTATGGCTACACCTTC,CASSRGADYGYTF
NA,TRBJ2-3,TRBV5-1,NA,TGCGCCAGTACCTTAGGTAGAACTAGCACAGATACGCAGTATTTT,CASTLGRTSTDTQYF
few,TRBJ2-2,TRBV6-6,NA,TGTGCCAGCAGTTACCCCCCCGGGGCCACCGGGGAGCTGTTTTTT,CASSYPPGATGELFF